A selection of T cell receptor beta chains follows, all from one sample in a study of T cell repertoires in cytomegalovirus infection. MiXCR, applied by TCRdb to the reads, yields one record per CDR3 protein. The data show approximately 160,000 distinct CDR3 sequences, over 15% seen once. Input material: CD8+ T cells from PBMCs. The origin of the receptors is a human donor in good health (CMV status not recorded). Some clones in this sample may be carry-over from other donors' samples. Each CDR3 is given with its conserved first and last residue. A D gene is named only where the DNA matches it firmly. A row's size may be missing; if present it is once, few, many or a size class.

v_gene,d_gene,j_gene,abundance,CDR3nt,CDR3aa
TRBV25-1,TRBD1,TRBJ2-7,.,TGTGCCAGCAGTGAATGGGGGACAGTGTACGAGCAGTACTTC,CASSEWGTVYEQYF
TRBV7-9,.,TRBJ2-7,many,TGTGCCAGCAGCCTAGGGGGGTTCTACGAGCAGTACTTC,CASSLGGFYEQYF
TRBV19,TRBD2,TRBJ2-1,.,TGTGCCAGTAGTATCGGACTAGCGGGGAGCTCCTACAATGAGCAGTTCTTC,CASSIGLAGSSYNEQFF
TRBV7-6,.,TRBJ2-1,few,TGTGCCAGCAGCTTAGAAGGGGAACTACAGCAGTTCTTC,CASSLEGELQQFF
TRBV7-8,.,TRBJ2-3,.,TGTGCCAGCAGCTTAGATCCAAGGGGTAGTCAGGATCCAGATACGCAGTATTTT,CASSLDPRGSQDPDTQYF
TRBV25-1,.,TRBJ1-2,.,TGTGCCAGCACCGAGAGCCAGGGGAGTGGCTACACCTTC,CASTESQGSGYTF
TRBV7-2,.,TRBJ2-5,few,TGTGCCAGCAGCTTAGCGCTTTCGGGGAAAGAGACCCAGTACTTC,CASSLALSGKETQYF
TRBV28,.,TRBJ1-5,.,TGTGCCAGCAGTTTTCGGGGGGGCAATCAGCCCCAGCATTTT,CASSFRGGNQPQHF
TRBV11-3,.,TRBJ1-1,few,TGTGCCAGCAGCTTAGATGTGGGGGTCCCCAACACTGAAGCTTTCTTT,CASSLDVGVPNTEAFF
TRBV19,.,TRBJ2-7,few,TGTGCCAGTAGTATTGAACTATTAGCCTACGAGCAGTACTTC,CASSIELLAYEQYF